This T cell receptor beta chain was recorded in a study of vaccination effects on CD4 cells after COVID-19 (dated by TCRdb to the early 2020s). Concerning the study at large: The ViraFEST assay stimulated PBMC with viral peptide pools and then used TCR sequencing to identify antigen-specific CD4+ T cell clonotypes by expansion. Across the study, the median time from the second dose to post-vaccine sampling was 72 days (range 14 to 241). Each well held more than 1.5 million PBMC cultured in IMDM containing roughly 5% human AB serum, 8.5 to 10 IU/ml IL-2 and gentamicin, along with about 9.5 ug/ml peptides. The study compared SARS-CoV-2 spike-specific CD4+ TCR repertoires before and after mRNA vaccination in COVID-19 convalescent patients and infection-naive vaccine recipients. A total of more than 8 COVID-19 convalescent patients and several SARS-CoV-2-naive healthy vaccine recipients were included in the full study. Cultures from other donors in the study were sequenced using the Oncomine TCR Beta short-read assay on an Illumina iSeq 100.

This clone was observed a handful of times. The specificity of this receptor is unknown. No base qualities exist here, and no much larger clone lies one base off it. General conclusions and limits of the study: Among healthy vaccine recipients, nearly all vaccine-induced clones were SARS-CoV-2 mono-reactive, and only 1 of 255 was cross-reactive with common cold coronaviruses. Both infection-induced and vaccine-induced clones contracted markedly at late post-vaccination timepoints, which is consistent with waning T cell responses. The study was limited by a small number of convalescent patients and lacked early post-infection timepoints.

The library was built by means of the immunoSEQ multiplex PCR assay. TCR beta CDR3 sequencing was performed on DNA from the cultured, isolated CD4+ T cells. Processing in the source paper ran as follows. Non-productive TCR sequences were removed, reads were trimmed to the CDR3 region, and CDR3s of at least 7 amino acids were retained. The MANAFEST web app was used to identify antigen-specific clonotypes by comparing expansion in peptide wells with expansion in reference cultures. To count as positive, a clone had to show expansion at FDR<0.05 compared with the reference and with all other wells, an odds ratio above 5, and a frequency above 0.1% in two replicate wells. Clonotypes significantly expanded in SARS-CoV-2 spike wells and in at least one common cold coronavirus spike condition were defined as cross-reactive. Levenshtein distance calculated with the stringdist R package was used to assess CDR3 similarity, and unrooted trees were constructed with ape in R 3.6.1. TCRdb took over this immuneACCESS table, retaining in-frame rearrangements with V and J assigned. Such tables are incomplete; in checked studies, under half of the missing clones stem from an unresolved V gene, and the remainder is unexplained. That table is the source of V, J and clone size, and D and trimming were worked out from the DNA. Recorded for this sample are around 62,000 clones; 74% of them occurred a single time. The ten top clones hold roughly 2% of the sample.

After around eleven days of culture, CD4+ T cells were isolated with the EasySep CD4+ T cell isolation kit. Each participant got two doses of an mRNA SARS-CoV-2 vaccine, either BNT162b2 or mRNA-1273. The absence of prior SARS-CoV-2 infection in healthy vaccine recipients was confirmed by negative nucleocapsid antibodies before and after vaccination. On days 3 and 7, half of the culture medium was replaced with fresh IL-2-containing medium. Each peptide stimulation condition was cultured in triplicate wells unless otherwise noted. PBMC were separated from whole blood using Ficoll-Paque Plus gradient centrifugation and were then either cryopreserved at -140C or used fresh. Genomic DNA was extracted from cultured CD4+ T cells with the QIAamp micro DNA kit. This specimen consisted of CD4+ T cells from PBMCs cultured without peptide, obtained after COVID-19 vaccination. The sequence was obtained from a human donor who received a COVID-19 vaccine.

CDR3 loop: CASSLQNSGNQPQHF. The bases read TGTGCCAGTAGTCTCCAAAATTCGGGCAATCAGCCCCAGCATTTT. Recombination joined TRBV19 with TRBJ1-5; the D gene lacks a confident call. Deletion took 5 bases off V and 2 bases off J, with a span of 13 bases between the germline ends. Looking up the germline V gene (reference sequence) yields CDR1 LNHDA and CDR2 SQIVND. From cysteine to phenylalanine, the CDR3 is 15 amino acids long. Only CDR3 DNA is held: 45 bases, read in frame from base 1.